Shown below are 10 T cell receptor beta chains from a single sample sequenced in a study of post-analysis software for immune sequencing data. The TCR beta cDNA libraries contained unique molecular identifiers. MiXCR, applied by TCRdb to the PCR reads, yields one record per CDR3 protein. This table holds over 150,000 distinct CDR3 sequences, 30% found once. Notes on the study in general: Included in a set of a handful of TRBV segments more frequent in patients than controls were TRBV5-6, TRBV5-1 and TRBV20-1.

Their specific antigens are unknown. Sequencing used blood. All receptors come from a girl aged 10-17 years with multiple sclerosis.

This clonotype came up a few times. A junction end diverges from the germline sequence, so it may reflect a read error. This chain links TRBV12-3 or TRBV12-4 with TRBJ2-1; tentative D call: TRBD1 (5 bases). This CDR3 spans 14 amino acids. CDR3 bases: TGTGCCTGCAGCCCGACAGCACGCTACAATGGGCAGTTCTTC. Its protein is CACSPTARYNGQFF.

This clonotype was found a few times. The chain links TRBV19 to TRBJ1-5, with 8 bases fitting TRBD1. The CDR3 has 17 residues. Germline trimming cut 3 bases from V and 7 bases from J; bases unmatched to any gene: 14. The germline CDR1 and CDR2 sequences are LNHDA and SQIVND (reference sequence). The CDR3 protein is CASSILRQGAPPQPQHF. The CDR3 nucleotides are TGTGCCAGTAGTATTCTTCGGCAGGGGGCACCACCCCAGCCCCAGCATTTT.

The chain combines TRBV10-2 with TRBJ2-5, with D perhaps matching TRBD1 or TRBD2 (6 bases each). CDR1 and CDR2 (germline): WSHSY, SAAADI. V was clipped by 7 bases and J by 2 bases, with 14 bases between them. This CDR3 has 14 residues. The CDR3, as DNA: TGCGCCAGCAATGGAGGGGGTAGACAAGAGACCCAGTACTTC. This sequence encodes CASNGGGRQETQYF.

In DNA form, the CDR3 reads TGTGCCAGCAGTCAGAGACCCTCCGGGACCCGCTACAATGAGCAGTTCTTC. Translated, it gives CASSQRPSGTRYNEQFF. The V gene is TRBV6-2 or TRBV6-3, the J gene TRBJ2-1; the D call may be TRBD1 or TRBD2 (5 bases each). Trimming shortened V by 5 bases and J by 3 bases, and 20 bases separated the two germline ends. The CDR3 runs 17 residues. Germline loops: CDR1 MNHEY, CDR2 SVGEGT.

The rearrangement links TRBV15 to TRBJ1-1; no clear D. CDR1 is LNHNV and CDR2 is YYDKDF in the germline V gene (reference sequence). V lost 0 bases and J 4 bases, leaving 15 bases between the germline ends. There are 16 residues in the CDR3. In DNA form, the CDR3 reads TGTGCCACCAGCAGAGATCCAGGATCGGCGGGCACTGAAGCTTTCTTT. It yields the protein CATSRDPGSAGTEAFF.

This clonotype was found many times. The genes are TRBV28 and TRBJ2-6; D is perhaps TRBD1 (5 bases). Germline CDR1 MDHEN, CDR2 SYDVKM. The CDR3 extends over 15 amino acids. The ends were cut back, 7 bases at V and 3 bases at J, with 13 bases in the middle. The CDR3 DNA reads TGTGCCAGCATCAGGGCGCGAGATGGGGCCAACGTCCTGACTTTC. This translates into CASIRARDGANVLTF. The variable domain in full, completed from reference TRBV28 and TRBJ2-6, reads DVKVTQSSRYLVKRTGEKVFLECVQDMDHENMFWYRQDPGLGLRLIYFSYDVKMKEKGDIPEGYSVSREKKERFSLILESASTNQTSMYLCASIRARDGANVLTFGAGSRLTVL.

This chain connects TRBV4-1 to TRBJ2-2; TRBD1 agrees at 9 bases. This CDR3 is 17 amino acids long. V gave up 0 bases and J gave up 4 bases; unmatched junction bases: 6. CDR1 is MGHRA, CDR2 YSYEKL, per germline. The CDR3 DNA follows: TGCGCCAGCAGCCAAGATTCGCCGACAGGGGGCACCGGGGAGCTGTTTTTT. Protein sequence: CASSQDSPTGGTGELFF.

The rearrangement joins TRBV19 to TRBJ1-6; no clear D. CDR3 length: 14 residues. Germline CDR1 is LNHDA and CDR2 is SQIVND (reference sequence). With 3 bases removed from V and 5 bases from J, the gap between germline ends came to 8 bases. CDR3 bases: TGTGCCAGTAGTATTGGCAGCGATAATTCACCCCTCCACTTT. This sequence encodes CASSIGSDNSPLHF.

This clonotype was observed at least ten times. In DNA, the CDR3 is TGCAGTGCTGGGGACTCGACTACCTACGAGCAGTACTTC. This encodes CSAGDSTTYEQYF. The V call is TRBV20-1, the J call TRBJ2-7; perhaps TRBD2 as D (6 bases). The V end was cut by 5 bases, the J end by 2 bases, with 13 bases between. Germline V lookup: CDR1 DFQATT, CDR2 SNEGSKA (reference sequence). This CDR3 is 13 amino acids long.

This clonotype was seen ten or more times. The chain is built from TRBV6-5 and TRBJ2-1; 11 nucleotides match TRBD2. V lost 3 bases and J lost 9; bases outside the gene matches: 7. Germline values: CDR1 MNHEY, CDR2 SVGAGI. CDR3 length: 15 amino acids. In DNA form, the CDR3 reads TGTGCCAGCAGTTATGGTCTAGCGGGAGGCTTTGAGCAGTTCTTC. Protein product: CASSYGLAGGFEQFF.